This T cell receptor (beta chain) was profiled in a study of CD8 T cells in acute hepatitis C reinfection. Notes on the study in general: Around 13 public clonotypes were found regardless of outcome. No group differed significantly in the high NS3-1073 repertoire diversity. All groups preferentially used TRBV04 and TRBV06, which was not due to overrepresentation in the naive pool.

The sample's time point: naive CD8 control sorted from an acute-time-point sample. With regard to this clone: Its antigen is unknown.

V lost 1 base and J 4 bases, leaving 5 bases between the germline ends. The CDR3 runs 13 residues. Germline-derived CDR1 and CDR2 are SGHTA and FQGNSA. The method was immunoSEQ multiplex PCR; TCRdb's version includes in-frame clones alone and lacks a portion of them. The table shows tens of thousands of clones, with 75% to 90% occurring only once. The source is a woman between 18 and 29 years old who spontaneously cleared hepatitis C infection. V gene TRBV7-2 combines with J gene TRBJ2-1, with D unresolved. Sequenced sample: naive CD8+ T cells from PBMCs. The CDR3 DNA reads TGTGCCAGCAGCTTAGGGCGGTACAATGAGCAGTTCTTC. This translates into CASSLGRYNEQFF.